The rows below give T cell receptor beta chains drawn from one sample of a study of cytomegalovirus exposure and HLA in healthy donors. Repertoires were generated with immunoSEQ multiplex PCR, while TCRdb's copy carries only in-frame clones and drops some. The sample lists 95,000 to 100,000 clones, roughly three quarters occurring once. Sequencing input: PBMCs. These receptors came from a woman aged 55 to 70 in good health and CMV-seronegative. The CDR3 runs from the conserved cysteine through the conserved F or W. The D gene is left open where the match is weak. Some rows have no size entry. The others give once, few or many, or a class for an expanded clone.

CDR3 DNA: TGTGCCAGCAGTCCGGGACAACGGCCTTACAATGAGCAGTTCTTC; CDR3 protein: CASSPGQRPYNEQFF; clone size: .; D gene: .; V gene: TRBV27; J gene: TRBJ2-1; CDR3 length: 15
CDR3 DNA: TGTGCCAGCAGTCTCCTAGCGGGATCCGGCTCGCAGTATTTT; CDR3 protein: CASSLLAGSGSQYF; clone size: .; D gene: TRBD2; V gene: TRBV28; J gene: TRBJ2-3; CDR3 length: 14
CDR3 DNA: TGTGCCAGCAGTCGGGACATCTCCGGTGAGCAGTTCTTC; CDR3 protein: CASSRDISGEQFF; clone size: .; D gene: .; V gene: TRBV28; J gene: TRBJ2-1; CDR3 length: 13
CDR3 DNA: TGTGCCAGCAGCTTAGTTGGGACAGGTCCCAATCAGCCCCAGCATTTT; CDR3 protein: CASSLVGTGPNQPQHF; clone size: .; D gene: TRBD1; V gene: TRBV7-2; J gene: TRBJ1-5; CDR3 length: 16
CDR3 DNA: TGTGCCAGCACCCGTTTTATTACCTACGAGCAGTACTTC; CDR3 protein: CASTRFITYEQYF; clone size: few; D gene: .; V gene: TRBV5-8; J gene: TRBJ2-7; CDR3 length: 13
CDR3 DNA: TGTGCCAGCAGTTCGACAGGGTTAGGGGATGAAAAACTGTTTTTT; CDR3 protein: CASSSTGLGDEKLFF; clone size: .; D gene: TRBD1; V gene: TRBV27; J gene: TRBJ1-4; CDR3 length: 15
CDR3 DNA: TGTGCCAGCAGCAGGGACAGAGACTATGGCTACACCTTC; CDR3 protein: CASSRDRDYGYTF; clone size: .; D gene: TRBD1; V gene: TRBV5-5; J gene: TRBJ1-2; CDR3 length: 13
CDR3 DNA: TGTGCCAGCAGCTTGGTGGTCCTTCCCGGAGGCGAGCAGTACTTC; CDR3 protein: CASSLVVLPGGEQYF; clone size: .; D gene: .; V gene: TRBV5-5; J gene: TRBJ2-7; CDR3 length: 15
CDR3 DNA: TGTGCCTCTGACAGGGTGGGTGAAAAACTGTTTTTT; CDR3 protein: CASDRVGEKLFF; clone size: .; D gene: TRBD1; V gene: TRBV30; J gene: TRBJ1-4; CDR3 length: 12
CDR3 DNA: TGTGCCAGCAGCTTGGGAGGGACAGGCAACTATGGCTACACCTTC; CDR3 protein: CASSLGGTGNYGYTF; clone size: .; D gene: TRBD1; V gene: TRBV5-6; J gene: TRBJ1-2; CDR3 length: 15
CDR3 DNA: TGTGCCAGCAGGGGGCCATCCGGAAACACCATATATTTT; CDR3 protein: CASRGPSGNTIYF; clone size: .; D gene: .; V gene: TRBV6-5; J gene: TRBJ1-3; CDR3 length: 13
CDR3 DNA: TGTGCCAGCAGCCGCATGGACAGGGCCTCCTACGAGCAGTACTTC; CDR3 protein: CASSRMDRASYEQYF; clone size: .; D gene: TRBD1; V gene: TRBV5-6; J gene: TRBJ2-7; CDR3 length: 15
CDR3 DNA: TGCGCCAGCGGGGAGGACAGGGACTATGGCTACACCTTC; CDR3 protein: CASGEDRDYGYTF; clone size: .; D gene: TRBD1; V gene: TRBV10-2; J gene: TRBJ1-2; CDR3 length: 13
CDR3 DNA: TGCGCCAGCAGCCTAGGACTAGCGGGGGGGTTGGCAGATACGCAGTATTTT; CDR3 protein: CASSLGLAGGLADTQYF; clone size: .; D gene: TRBD2; V gene: TRBV4-1; J gene: TRBJ2-3; CDR3 length: 17
CDR3 DNA: TGTGCCAGCAGCCCCGCCGGGACAGGGAGACATGAGCAGTTCTTC; CDR3 protein: CASSPAGTGRHEQFF; clone size: .; D gene: TRBD1; V gene: TRBV11-2; J gene: TRBJ2-1; CDR3 length: 15
CDR3 DNA: TGTGCCAGCAGCGTAGGAGGCTCCGGGACAGGGAGCACCTATGGCTACACCTTC; CDR3 protein: CASSVGGSGTGSTYGYTF; clone size: .; D gene: TRBD1; V gene: TRBV9; J gene: TRBJ1-2; CDR3 length: 18
CDR3 DNA: TGTGCCATCAGTCCCAGGGGATCCTATGGCTACACCTTC; CDR3 protein: CAISPRGSYGYTF; clone size: few; D gene: .; V gene: TRBV10-3; J gene: TRBJ1-2; CDR3 length: 13
CDR3 DNA: TGTGCCACCAGCAGAGCAAAGCGCTATAATGAAAAACTGTTTTTT; CDR3 protein: CATSRAKRYNEKLFF; clone size: .; D gene: .; V gene: TRBV15; J gene: TRBJ1-4; CDR3 length: 15
CDR3 DNA: TGTGCCAGCAGCGCCTCCGGGACAACTAATGAAAAACTGTTTTTT; CDR3 protein: CASSASGTTNEKLFF; clone size: .; D gene: .; V gene: TRBV9; J gene: TRBJ1-4; CDR3 length: 15
CDR3 DNA: TGTGCCAGCGCCTTGGGGGGAATGAACACTGAAGCTTTCTTT; CDR3 protein: CASALGGMNTEAFF; clone size: few; D gene: .; V gene: TRBV7-2; J gene: TRBJ1-1; CDR3 length: 14
CDR3 DNA: TGTGCCAGCAGCTCGGGACTTGGTAATTCACCCCTCCACTTT; CDR3 protein: CASSSGLGNSPLHF; clone size: .; D gene: .; V gene: TRBV7-8; J gene: TRBJ1-6; CDR3 length: 14
CDR3 DNA: TGTGCCAGCAGTGACAGGGGGATTCCGTTTGAAGCTTTCTTT; CDR3 protein: CASSDRGIPFEAFF; clone size: .; D gene: TRBD1; V gene: TRBV25-1; J gene: TRBJ1-1; CDR3 length: 14
CDR3 DNA: TGCGCCAGCAGCACACAGGGTTTCGTCGCAGATACGCAGTATTTT; CDR3 protein: CASSTQGFVADTQYF; clone size: .; D gene: .; V gene: TRBV5-1; J gene: TRBJ2-3; CDR3 length: 15
CDR3 DNA: TGCGCCAGCAGCTTGGCGTCGGGAATCGAGTACGAGCAGTACTTC; CDR3 protein: CASSLASGIEYEQYF; clone size: once; D gene: .; V gene: TRBV5-1; J gene: TRBJ2-7; CDR3 length: 15
CDR3 DNA: TGTGCCAGCAGTTACTCCCCGCCTAGGGGGAATGGCTACACCTTC; CDR3 protein: CASSYSPPRGNGYTF; clone size: .; D gene: .; V gene: TRBV6-5; J gene: TRBJ1-2; CDR3 length: 15
CDR3 DNA: TGTGCCAGCAGTTACAGCCTTACAGGGTACTCCTACGAGCAGTACTTC; CDR3 protein: CASSYSLTGYSYEQYF; clone size: .; D gene: .; V gene: TRBV6-5; J gene: TRBJ2-7; CDR3 length: 16
CDR3 DNA: TGTGCCAGCAGCTCGACAGGCCCTCCGAACACTGAAGCTTTCTTT; CDR3 protein: CASSSTGPPNTEAFF; clone size: once; D gene: .; V gene: TRBV7-9; J gene: TRBJ1-1; CDR3 length: 15
CDR3 DNA: TGCGCCAGCACCTTGGACAGGATCTATGGCTACACCTTC; CDR3 protein: CASTLDRIYGYTF; clone size: .; D gene: TRBD1; V gene: TRBV10-1; J gene: TRBJ1-2; CDR3 length: 13
CDR3 DNA: TGTGCCAGCAGCCCATATGACAGGGAGAATCAGCCCCAGCATTTT; CDR3 protein: CASSPYDRENQPQHF; clone size: .; D gene: TRBD1; V gene: TRBV28; J gene: TRBJ1-5; CDR3 length: 15
CDR3 DNA: TGTGCCATCAGTGAACAGGACAGGGGCTACGAGCAGTACTTC; CDR3 protein: CAISEQDRGYEQYF; clone size: .; D gene: TRBD1; V gene: TRBV10-3; J gene: TRBJ2-7; CDR3 length: 14
CDR3 DNA: TGTGCCAGCTCGTCCGGGACAGGGTTGGGGGATGAAAAACTGTTTTTT; CDR3 protein: CASSSGTGLGDEKLFF; clone size: few; D gene: TRBD1; V gene: TRBV25-1; J gene: TRBJ1-4; CDR3 length: 16
CDR3 DNA: TGTGCCAGTAGTCCCCAGACAGGGGCCTATAGCAATCAGCCCCAGCATTTT; CDR3 protein: CASSPQTGAYSNQPQHF; clone size: .; D gene: TRBD1; V gene: TRBV19; J gene: TRBJ1-5; CDR3 length: 17
CDR3 DNA: TGTGCCAGCAGCCCGGACAGGGGGCATGGCTACACCTTC; CDR3 protein: CASSPDRGHGYTF; clone size: .; D gene: TRBD1; V gene: TRBV5-6; J gene: TRBJ1-2; CDR3 length: 13
CDR3 DNA: TGCGCCAGCAGCCCGGATGTTGGGCTCTACGAGCAGTACTTC; CDR3 protein: CASSPDVGLYEQYF; clone size: .; D gene: .; V gene: TRBV5-1; J gene: TRBJ2-7; CDR3 length: 14
CDR3 DNA: TGTGCCAGCAGCTTGACCGGGGTAGGCTACACCTTC; CDR3 protein: CASSLTGVGYTF; clone size: .; D gene: .; V gene: TRBV5-6; J gene: TRBJ1-2; CDR3 length: 12
CDR3 DNA: TGTGCCACCCGGGACAGGGGACCAGGACAGCCCCAGCATTTT; CDR3 protein: CATRDRGPGQPQHF; clone size: .; D gene: TRBD1; V gene: TRBV28; J gene: TRBJ1-5; CDR3 length: 14
CDR3 DNA: TGCAGCGTTGAGGGACAGGGGGCGAGTTACAACACTGAAGCTTTCTTT; CDR3 protein: CSVEGQGASYNTEAFF; clone size: .; D gene: TRBD1; V gene: TRBV29-1; J gene: TRBJ1-1; CDR3 length: 16
CDR3 DNA: TGTGCCAGCAGTTTAGGACTGATCGGAACTAATGAAAAACTGTTTTTT; CDR3 protein: CASSLGLIGTNEKLFF; clone size: .; D gene: .; V gene: TRBV28; J gene: TRBJ1-4; CDR3 length: 16
CDR3 DNA: TGCGCCAGCAGCCATGACAGAGGTGCGAAACTGTTTTTT; CDR3 protein: CASSHDRGAKLFF; clone size: few; D gene: .; V gene: TRBV4-3; J gene: TRBJ1-4; CDR3 length: 13
CDR3 DNA: TGTGCTAGTGGTTTGGACTCGGGACAGGGCCGCACCGGGGAGCTGTTTTTT; CDR3 protein: CASGLDSGQGRTGELFF; clone size: .; D gene: TRBD1; V gene: TRBV12-5; J gene: TRBJ2-2; CDR3 length: 17
CDR3 DNA: TGTGCCAGCGGGACTCAGAGCTCCTACAATGAGCAGTTCTTC; CDR3 protein: CASGTQSSYNEQFF; clone size: .; D gene: .; V gene: TRBV7-2; J gene: TRBJ2-1; CDR3 length: 14